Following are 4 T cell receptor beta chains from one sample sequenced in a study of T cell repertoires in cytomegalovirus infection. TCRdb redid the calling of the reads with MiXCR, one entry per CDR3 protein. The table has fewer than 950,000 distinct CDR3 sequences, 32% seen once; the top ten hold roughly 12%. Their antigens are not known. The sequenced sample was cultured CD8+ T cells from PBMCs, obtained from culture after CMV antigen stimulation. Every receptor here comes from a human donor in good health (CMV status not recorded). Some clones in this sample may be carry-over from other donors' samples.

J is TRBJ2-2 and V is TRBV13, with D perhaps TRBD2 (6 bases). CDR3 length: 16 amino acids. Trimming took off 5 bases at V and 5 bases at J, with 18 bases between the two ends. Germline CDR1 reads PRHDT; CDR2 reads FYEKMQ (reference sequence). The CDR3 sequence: CASSPSLAGRTGELFF. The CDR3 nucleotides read TGTGCCAGCAGCCCCAGCCTTGCGGGGAGAACCGGGGAGCTGTTTTTT.

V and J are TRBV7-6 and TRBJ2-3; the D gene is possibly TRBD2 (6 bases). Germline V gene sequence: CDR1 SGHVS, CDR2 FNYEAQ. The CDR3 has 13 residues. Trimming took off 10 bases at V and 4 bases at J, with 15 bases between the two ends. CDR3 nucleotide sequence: TGTGCCAACAGTCGACTAGGTCCAGATACGCAGTATTTT. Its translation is CANSRLGPDTQYF.

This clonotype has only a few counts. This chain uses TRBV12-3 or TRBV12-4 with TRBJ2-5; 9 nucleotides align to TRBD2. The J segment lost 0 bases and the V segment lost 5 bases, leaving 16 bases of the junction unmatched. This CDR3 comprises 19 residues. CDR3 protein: CASSTPGTSGSTYQETQYF. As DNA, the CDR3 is TGTGCCAGCAGTACCCCCGGAACTAGCGGGTCTACGTACCAAGAGACCCAGTACTTC.

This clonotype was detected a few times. The CDR3 protein is CASSPPWAVDLSGANVLTF. The CDR3 nucleotides are TGTGCCAGCAGCCCCCCATGGGCAGTCGACCTCTCTGGGGCCAACGTCCTGACTTTC. This rearrangement joins TRBV13 to TRBJ2-6; D gene ambiguous. The CDR3 sequence is 19 residues long. V lost 5 bases to trimming and J lost 0 bases, with 20 bases between them. Germline assignment: CDR1 PRHDT and CDR2 FYEKMQ (reference sequence).